The subject of this entry is one TCR beta chain. TCRdb itself ran the RT-PCR reads through MiXCR, one entry per CDR3 protein. The data show tens of thousands of distinct CDR3 sequences, with about 48% seen just once and more than 55% held by the top ten. This record comes from a study of patients and donors after allogeneic stem cell transplantation. The receptor was derived from a human donor who was either an allogeneic HSCT recipient or a stem cell or donor lymphocyte infusion donor (not recorded which). It is not recorded whose cells these are; they may come from a transplant donor. Input material: blood, either unsorted or a sorted T cell fraction (not recorded which).

The CDR3 bases are TGTGCCAGCAGCAAATGGGTGAGGGACAAAGCTTTCTTT. Amino acids: CASSKWVRDKAFF. This rearrangement joins TRBV21-1 to TRBJ1-1; the table's D gene call, TRBD1, was not cross checked with the DNA. TRBV21-1 is annotated as a pseudogene. The CDR3 runs to 13 residues.